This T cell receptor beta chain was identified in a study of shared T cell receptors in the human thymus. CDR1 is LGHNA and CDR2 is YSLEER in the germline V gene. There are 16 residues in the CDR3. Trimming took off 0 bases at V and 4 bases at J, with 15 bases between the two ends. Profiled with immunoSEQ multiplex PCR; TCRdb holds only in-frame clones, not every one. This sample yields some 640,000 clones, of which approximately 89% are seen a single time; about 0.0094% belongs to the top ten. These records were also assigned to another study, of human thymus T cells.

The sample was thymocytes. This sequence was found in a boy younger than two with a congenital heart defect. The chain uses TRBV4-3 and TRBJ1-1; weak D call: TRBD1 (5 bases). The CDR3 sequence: CASSQDLETDFTEAFF. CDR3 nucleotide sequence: TGCGCCAGCAGCCAAGATCTGGAGACAGATTTCACTGAAGCTTTCTTT.